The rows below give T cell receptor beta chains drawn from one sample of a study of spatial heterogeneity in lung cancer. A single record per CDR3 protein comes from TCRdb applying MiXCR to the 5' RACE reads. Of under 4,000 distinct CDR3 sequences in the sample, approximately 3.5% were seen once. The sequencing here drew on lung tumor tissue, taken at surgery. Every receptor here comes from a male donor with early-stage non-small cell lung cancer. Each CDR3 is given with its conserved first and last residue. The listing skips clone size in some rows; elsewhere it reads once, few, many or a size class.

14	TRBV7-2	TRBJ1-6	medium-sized	CASSPGGGDSPLHF
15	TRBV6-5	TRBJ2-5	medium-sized	CASRNAGTVQETQYF
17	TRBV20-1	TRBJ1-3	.	CSARDLRPRDRGNTIYF
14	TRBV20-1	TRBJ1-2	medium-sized	CSARQFLPPYGYTF
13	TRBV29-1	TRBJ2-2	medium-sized	CSTNQGGTGELFF
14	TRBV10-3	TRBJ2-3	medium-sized	CASTSGGVLDTQYF
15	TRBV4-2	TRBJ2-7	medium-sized	CASSHESDSSYEQYF
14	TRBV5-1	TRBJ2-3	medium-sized	CASSRTSSTDTQYF
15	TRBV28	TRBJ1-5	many	CASSPRLGPTQPQHF
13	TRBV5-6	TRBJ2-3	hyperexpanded	CASSLGRSDTQYF
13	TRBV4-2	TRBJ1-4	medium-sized	CASSQVEGEKLFF
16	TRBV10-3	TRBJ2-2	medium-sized	CAITIGEQMNTGELFF
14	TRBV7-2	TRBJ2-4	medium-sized	CASSFGGSKNIQYF
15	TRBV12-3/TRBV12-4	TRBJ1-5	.	CASIWGQGVSQPQHF
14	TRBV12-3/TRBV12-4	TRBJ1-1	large	CASSLRQLNTEAFF
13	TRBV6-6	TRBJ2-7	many	CASSSVRGGEQYF
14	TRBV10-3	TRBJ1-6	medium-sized	CATQGADYNSPLHF
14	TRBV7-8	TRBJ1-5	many	CASSLVQGGQPQHF
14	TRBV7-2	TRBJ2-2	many	CASSTSGGAGELFF
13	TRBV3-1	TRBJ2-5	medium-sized	CASSQAGYETQYF
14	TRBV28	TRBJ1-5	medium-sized	CASSSIQGSQPQHF
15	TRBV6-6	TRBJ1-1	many	CASSSTDRANTEAFF
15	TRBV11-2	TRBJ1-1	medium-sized	CASSFLPGQTTEAFF
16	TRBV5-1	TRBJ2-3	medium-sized	CASSLFSGSRTDTQYF
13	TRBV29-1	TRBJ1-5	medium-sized	CSVTQGGDQPQHF
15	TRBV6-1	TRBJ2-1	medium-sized	CASSVLAGAYNEQFF
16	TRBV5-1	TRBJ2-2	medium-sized	CASSLTYPTGTGELFF
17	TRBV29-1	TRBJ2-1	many	CSVEIDGTSYYYNEQFF
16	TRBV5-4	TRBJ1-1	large	CASMVKMGRGNTEAFF
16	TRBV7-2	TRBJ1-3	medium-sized	CASSLFQGAAGNTIYF
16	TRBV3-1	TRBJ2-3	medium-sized	CASSQVGSSSTDTQYF
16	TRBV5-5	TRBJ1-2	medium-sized	CASSLPAIGETYGYTF
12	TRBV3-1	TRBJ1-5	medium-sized	CASSQGNQPQHF
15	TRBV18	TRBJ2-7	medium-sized	CASSPLDRGGGEQYF
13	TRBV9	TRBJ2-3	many	CASSDGVTDTQYF
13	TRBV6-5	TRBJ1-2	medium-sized	CASSPGGSYGYTF
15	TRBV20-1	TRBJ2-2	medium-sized	CSARDGARGTGELFF
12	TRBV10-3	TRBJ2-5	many	CAVGTVVETQYF
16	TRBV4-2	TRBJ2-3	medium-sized	CASSPSTSGGADTQYF
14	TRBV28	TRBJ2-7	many	CASTETGPSYEQYF
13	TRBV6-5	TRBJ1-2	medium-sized	CASIGVGNYGYTF
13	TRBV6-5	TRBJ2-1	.	CASASGLGNEQFF
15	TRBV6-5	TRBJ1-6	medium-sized	CASSYGGQGYSPLHF
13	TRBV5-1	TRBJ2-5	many	CASSTGLEETQYF
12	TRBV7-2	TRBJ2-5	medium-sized	CASSFRGSEQYF
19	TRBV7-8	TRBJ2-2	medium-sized	CASSPYRALAGGRTGELFF
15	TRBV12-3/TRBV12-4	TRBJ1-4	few	CASSLGVGPDEKLFF
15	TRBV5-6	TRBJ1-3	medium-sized	CASSLVAGFGNTIYF
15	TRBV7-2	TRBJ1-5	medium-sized	CASSLRQVPNQPQHF
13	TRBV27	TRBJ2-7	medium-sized	CASSHGRGYEQYF
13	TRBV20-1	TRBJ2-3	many	CSARDAGGPPQYF
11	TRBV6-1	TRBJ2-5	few	CASRDLETQYF
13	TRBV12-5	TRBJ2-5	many	CASGLGTQETQYF
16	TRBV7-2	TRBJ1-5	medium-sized	CASSLGGRGWDQPQHF
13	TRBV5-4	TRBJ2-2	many	CASRQGITGELFF
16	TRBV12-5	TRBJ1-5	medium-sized	CASGLFGGKGNQPQHF